This TCR beta chain was retrieved from a study of radiation and T cells in renal cell carcinoma. Study at large: Nephrectomy followed 15 Gy stereotactic body radiation by 4 weeks. The study's findings and limits: From baseline, blood top tumor clonotypes peaked at 2 weeks post-radiation.

Measured with immunoSEQ multiplex PCR; TCRdb has only the in-frame clones, and not every one. Of 40,000 to 60,000 clones in the sample, 83% were seen once. Of note for this clone: Its antigen is currently unknown.

Specified time point: baseline pretreatment blood. Described treatment: 15 Gy SBRT to primary tumor, nephrectomy 4 weeks later. Blood was sampled at baseline, 2 weeks and 4 weeks after SBRT. Clear cell pathology was present in this patient's renal cell carcinoma. Trimming removed 6 bases from V and 6 bases from J, with 15 bases in between. Germline V gene sequence: CDR1 SNHLY, CDR2 FYNNEI. The length of the CDR3 is 14 residues. The source of this sequence is a woman in her sixties or seventies with renal cell carcinoma. The starting material was blood, obtained from a patient whose treatment included radiotherapy and nephrectomy. The V gene is TRBV2, the J gene TRBJ2-1; possibly TRBD1 for D (5 bases). CDR3: CASRGPLVRNEQFF. The CDR3 region has the DNA TGTGCCAGCAGGGGGCCTCTTGTCCGCAATGAGCAGTTCTTC.